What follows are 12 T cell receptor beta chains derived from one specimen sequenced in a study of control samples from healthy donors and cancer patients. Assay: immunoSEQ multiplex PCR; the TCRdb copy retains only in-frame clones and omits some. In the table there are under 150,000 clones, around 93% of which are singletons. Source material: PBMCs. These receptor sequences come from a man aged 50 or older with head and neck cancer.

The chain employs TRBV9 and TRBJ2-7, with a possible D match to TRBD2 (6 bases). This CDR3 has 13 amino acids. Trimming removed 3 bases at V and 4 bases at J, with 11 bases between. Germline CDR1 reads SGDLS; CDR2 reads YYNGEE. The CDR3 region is CASSGGEMYEQYF. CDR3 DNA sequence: TGTGCCAGCAGCGGGGGGGAAATGTACGAGCAGTACTTC.

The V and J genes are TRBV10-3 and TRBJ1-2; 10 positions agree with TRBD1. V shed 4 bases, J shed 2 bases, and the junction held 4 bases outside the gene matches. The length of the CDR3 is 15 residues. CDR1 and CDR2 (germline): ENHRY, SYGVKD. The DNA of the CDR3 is TGTGCCATCAGTGGCCGGGACAGGGGAAACTATGGCTACACCTTC. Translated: CAISGRDRGNYGYTF.

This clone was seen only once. The CDR3, as DNA: TGCAGCGTTCGACAGGGGCAGGACACCGGGGAGCTGTTTTTT. It is translated as CSVRQGQDTGELFF. V gene TRBV29-1 combines with J gene TRBJ2-2, with 8 bases that match TRBD1. The germline CDR1 and CDR2 sequences are SQVTM and ANQGSEA. V dropped 5 bases and J dropped 3; count of bases not matched to a gene: 5. The length of the CDR3 is 14 residues.

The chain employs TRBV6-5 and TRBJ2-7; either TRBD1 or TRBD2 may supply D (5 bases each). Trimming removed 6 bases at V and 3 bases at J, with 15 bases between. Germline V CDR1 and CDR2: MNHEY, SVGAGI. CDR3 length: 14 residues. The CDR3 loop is CASRSLGRDYEQYF. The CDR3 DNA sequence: TGTGCCAGCAGAAGCCTGGGACGGGACTACGAGCAGTACTTC.

CDR3 loop: CASSPLMTAVNTDTQYF. The CDR3 region has the DNA TGTGCCAGCTCACCCCTTATGACAGCCGTTAACACAGATACGCAGTATTTT. The rearrangement joins TRBV18 to TRBJ2-3, with a possible D match to TRBD1 (5 bases). Trimming left V 3 bases short and J 2 bases short, with 18 bases between. In germline, CDR1 is KGHSH, CDR2 LQKENI. The CDR3 extends over 17 amino acids.

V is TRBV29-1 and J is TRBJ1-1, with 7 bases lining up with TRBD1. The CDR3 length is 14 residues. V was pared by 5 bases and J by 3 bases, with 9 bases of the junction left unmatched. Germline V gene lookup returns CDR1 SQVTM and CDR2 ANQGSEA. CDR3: CSVQGGGTYTEAFF. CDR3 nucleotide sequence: TGCAGCGTTCAGGGGGGGGGTACTTACACTGAAGCTTTCTTT.

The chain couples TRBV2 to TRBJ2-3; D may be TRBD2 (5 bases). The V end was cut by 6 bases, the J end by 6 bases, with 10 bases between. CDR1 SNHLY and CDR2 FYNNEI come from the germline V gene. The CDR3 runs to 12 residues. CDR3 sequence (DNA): TGTGCCAGCAGCCGGACTCGCGATACGCAGTATTTT. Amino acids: CASSRTRDTQYF.

Here the CDR3 reads CASSGQADGELFF. The CDR3 DNA reads as TGTGCCAGCAGCGGACAGGCTGACGGGGAGCTGTTTTTT. The chain combines TRBV12-3 or TRBV12-4 with TRBJ2-2; TRBD1 aligns across 7 bases. The junction had 5 bases not matched to a gene; V was cut back by 6 bases and J by 7 bases. The CDR3 runs to 13 residues.

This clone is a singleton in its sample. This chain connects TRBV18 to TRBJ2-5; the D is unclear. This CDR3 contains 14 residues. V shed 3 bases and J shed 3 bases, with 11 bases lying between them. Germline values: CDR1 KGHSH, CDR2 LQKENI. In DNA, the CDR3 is TGTGCCAGCTCACCTAGGCGGTCCGAAGAGACCCAGTACTTC. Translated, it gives CASSPRRSEETQYF.

The CDR3 spells CASRRRGAGAGETQYF. The CDR3 DNA reads as TGCGCCAGCAGACGGAGAGGGGCGGGGGCAGGGGAGACCCAGTACTTC. The chain couples TRBV5-1 to TRBJ2-5, with a tentative D call TRBD2 (7 bases). The CDR3 loop spans 16 amino acids. V lost 5 bases to trimming and J lost 5 bases, with 22 bases between them. Germline values: CDR1 SGHRS, CDR2 YFSETQ.

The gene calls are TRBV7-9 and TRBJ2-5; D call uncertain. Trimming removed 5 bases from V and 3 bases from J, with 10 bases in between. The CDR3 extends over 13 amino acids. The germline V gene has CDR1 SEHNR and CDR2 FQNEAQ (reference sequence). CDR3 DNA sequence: TGTGCCAGCAGCCCTAACGGAAAAGAGACCCAGTACTTC. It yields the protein CASSPNGKETQYF.

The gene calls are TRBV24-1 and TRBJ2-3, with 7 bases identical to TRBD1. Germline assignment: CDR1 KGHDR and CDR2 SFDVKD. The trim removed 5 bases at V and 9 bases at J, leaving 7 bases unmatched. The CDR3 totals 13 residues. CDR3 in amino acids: CATSVDDRATQYF. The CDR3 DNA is TGTGCCACCAGTGTCGACGACAGGGCGACGCAGTATTTT.